Listed here are 3 T cell receptor beta chains from one sample, sequenced in a study of T cells in Graves' hyperthyroidism and ophthalmopathy. What was amplified from RNA transcripts were TCR beta CDR3 regions. During a first-round RT-PCR of the TCR CDR3, the HTBI primer set was used. TCRdb called the multiplex PCR reads again in MiXCR, with one record for every CDR3 protein. The table includes around 580,000 distinct CDR3 sequences, roughly 50% detected once. Sequenced input: peripheral blood or thyroid tissue (not recorded which). The receptors stem from a young woman with Graves' hyperthyroidism.

A remark on this clonotype: The junction shows a germline mismatch at one end, possibly a read error. The CDR3, as DNA: TGTACCAGCAGTTTGCGAGGAAACCAAGAGACCCAGTACTTC. Encoded protein: CTSSLRGNQETQYF. J is TRBJ2-5 and V is TRBV7-8; D gene unclear. There are 14 residues in the CDR3. The germline V gene has CDR1 SGHVS and CDR2 FQNEAQ.

The chain joins TRBV5-1 to TRBJ1-1; 9 nucleotides match TRBD1. There are 14 residues in the CDR3. The germline gives CDR1 SGHRS, CDR2 YFSETQ. J was trimmed by 3 bases and V by 4 bases; bases with no gene match: 4. This CDR3 reads CASSRTGAHTEAFF. The DNA of the CDR3 is TGCGCCAGCAGCAGGACAGGGGCTCACACTGAAGCTTTCTTT. Using reference TRBV5-1 and TRBJ1-1 for the parts outside the CDR3, the full variable domain is KAGVTQTPRYLIKTRGQQVTLSCSPISGHRSVSWYQQTPGQGLQFLFEYFSETQRNKGNFPGRFSGRQFSNSRSEMNVSTLELGDSALYLCASSRTGAHTEAFFGQGTRLTVV.

As regards this clonotype: One end of the junction is discordant with germline, which a read error may explain. The chain links TRBV5-1 to TRBJ2-7, with D perhaps matching TRBD1 or TRBD2 (6 bases each). CDR1 and CDR2 (germline): SGHRS, YFSETQ. The CDR3 is 12 amino acids. In DNA form, the CDR3 reads TGCGCCAGCGGCTTGGAAGGGGGGGAGCAGTACTTC. It specifies CASGLEGGEQYF.